These T cell receptor beta chains were read from a single sample in a study of tumor-infiltrating lymphocytes in primary liver carcinoma. A single record per CDR3 protein comes from TCRdb applying MiXCR to the multiplex PCR reads. Of about 330,000 distinct CDR3 sequences listed, around 60% are singletons. Sequencing input: peripheral blood. These receptors were collected from a man aged 40-49 years with primary liver carcinoma and hepatitis B virus infection. The CDR3 runs from the conserved cysteine through the conserved F or W. The order of the fields is D gene, clone size, J gene, V gene, CDR3 protein, CDR3 DNA. D genes are given only for firm matches. Rows give clone size only sometimes, using once, few, many, or a class for an expanded clone.

NA | NA | TRBJ1-2 | TRBV11-2 | CASSLIGIYGYTF | TGCGCCAGCAGCCTCATAGGGATCTATGGCTACACCTTC
NA | once | TRBJ1-1 | TRBV6-5 | CASSVEGNTEGFF | TGTGCCAGCAGCGTAGAGGGGAACACTGAAGGTTTCTTT
TRBD2 | many | TRBJ2-1 | TRBV14 | CASSLRRTSGYNEQFF | TGTGCCAGCAGCCTAAGGAGGACTAGCGGCTACAATGAGCAGTTCTTC
NA | NA | TRBJ2-7 | TRBV11-1 | CVSSYLRTPGEQYF | TGTGTCAGCAGCTACCTACGGACGCCGGGGGAGCAGTACTTC
TRBD1 | once | TRBJ2-1 | TRBV29-1 | CSAPSQGGELFF | TGCAGCGCTCCCTCACAGGGGGGTGAGCTGTTCTTC
NA | few | TRBJ2-1 | TRBV5-5 | CASSLDNYNEQFF | TGTGCCAGCAGCTTGGACAATTACAATGAGCAGTTCTTC
TRBD1 | NA | TRBJ1-1 | TRBV6-5 | CASSPSSPTGRNTEAFF | TGTGCCAGCAGTCCTTCTTCACCGACAGGGAGAAACACTGAAGCTTTCTTT
NA | few | TRBJ2-7 | TRBV5-6 | CASSSGNSYEQYF | TGTGCCAGCAGCTCGGGAAACTCCTACGAGCAGTACTTC
TRBD2 | NA | TRBJ2-1 | TRBV4-2 | CANSPRGGTDNEQFF | TGTGCCAACAGCCCCCGGGGAGGGACGGACAATGAGCAGTTTTTC
NA | few | TRBJ2-6 | TRBV30 | CAWSAGHTSSGANVLTF | TGTGCCTGGAGTGCAGGACACACGAGCTCTGGGGCCAACGTCCTGACTTTC
NA | NA | TRBJ2-6 | TRBV11-2 | CASSLVVSSWANVLTF | TGTGCTAGCAGCTTAGTGGTTAGTAGCTGGGCCAACGTCCTGACTTTC
NA | many | TRBJ1-2 | TRBV29-1 | CSVETGAGGYTF | TGCAGCGTTGAAACAGGCGCGGGTGGCTACACCTTC
NA | NA | TRBJ1-2 | TRBV6-5 | CASRVALGGYIF | TGTGCCAGCAGGGTCGCGCTAGGTGGCTACATCTTC
NA | NA | TRBJ2-7 | TRBV7-8 | CASTSVPKYEQYF | TGTGCCAGCACCTCCGTCCCCAAGTACGAGCAGTACTTC
NA | NA | TRBJ2-1 | TRBV11-3 | CAGSLQSGGFNEQFF | TGTGCCGGCAGCCTACAAAGCGGAGGTTTCAATGAGCAGTTCTTC
NA | NA | TRBJ1-1 | TRBV18 | CASSPPVRNLNTEAFF | TGTGCCAGCTCGCCCCCCGTCAGAAATTTGAACACTGAAGCTTTCTTT
NA | NA | TRBJ2-1 | TRBV30 | CAWTPAGELYEQFF | TGTGCCTGGACGCCGGCTGGGGAGTTATATGAGCAGTTCTTC
TRBD2 | NA | TRBJ2-7 | TRBV4-1 | CTSILAGVGEHYF | TGCACCAGCATCCTAGCGGGAGTAGGCGAGCACTACTTC
NA | NA | TRBJ2-1 | TRBV7-9 | CASTEGPGSYNEQSF | TGTGCCAGCACCGAGGGGCCCGGCTCCTACAATGAGCAGTCCTTC
TRBD2 | once | TRBJ2-1 | TRBV6-6 | CASSYPSGIPHNEQFF | TGTGCCAGCAGTTACCCGAGCGGGATCCCCCACAATGAGCAGTTCTTC
NA | NA | TRBJ2-1 | TRBV11-2 | CTSSFANHNEQFF | TGTACCAGCAGCTTTGCTAACCACAATGAGCAGTTCTTC
NA | many | TRBJ2-7 | TRBV6-2/TRBV6-3 | CASSSVAHYEQYF | TGTGCCAGCAGTTCAGTAGCCCACTACGAGCAGTACTTC
TRBD1 | NA | TRBJ1-1 | TRBV4-2 | CASEWTGDGTEAFF | TGTGCCAGCGAGTGGACAGGGGATGGCACTGAAGCTTTCTTT
NA | NA | TRBJ2-1 | TRBV6-6 | CASSKVGREAGSFF | TGTGCCAGCAGCAAAGTGGGAAGGGAGGCGGGATCGTTCTTC
TRBD1 | NA | TRBJ1-4 | TRBV6-6 | CASSNRDRGRGEKLFF | TGTGCCAGCAGTAACCGGGACAGGGGGCGAGGCGAAAAACTGTTTTTT
TRBD2 | NA | TRBJ2-1 | TRBV11-2 | CASSLDYVGWLVGGIYNEQFF | TGTGCCAGCAGCTTAGATTACGTGGGCTGGCTAGTGGGAGGGATCTACAATGAGCAGTTCTTC
NA | many | TRBJ2-7 | TRBV4-1 | CASSIHRDAYEQYF | TGCGCCAGCAGCATACACCGGGACGCCTACGAGCAGTACTTC
NA | NA | TRBJ2-4 | TRBV11-2 | CANSPTEGTPTLAQNIQYF | TGTGCCAACAGCCCCACGGAGGGGACACCAACACTAGCCCAAAACATTCAGTACTTC
NA | many | TRBJ1-1 | TRBV29-1 | CSVWDPPEAFF | TGCAGCGTATGGGACCCCCCTGAAGCTTTCTTT
NA | NA | TRBJ2-2 | TRBV5-8 | CASSLGRSGELFF | TGTGCCAGCAGCTTGGGGAGGAGCGGGGAGCTGTTTTTT
NA | NA | TRBJ1-1 | TRBV10-2 | CASSEGLQAFF | TGCGCAAGCAGTGAGGGTCTTCAAGCTTTCTTT
NA | NA | TRBJ2-5 | TRBV11-2 | CASRGSAQESQYF | TGTGCCAGCCGTGGCAGCGCCCAAGAGAGTCAGTACTTC
TRBD2 | many | TRBJ2-1 | TRBV12-3/TRBV12-4 | CASSRWTSGHYNEQFF | TGTGCCAGCAGCCGATGGACTAGCGGCCATTACAATGAGCAGTTCTTC
NA | NA | TRBJ2-1 | TRBV24-1 | CVTSRDLNNEQFF | TGTGTCACCAGTCGGGACTTGAACAATGAGCAGTTCTTC
TRBD1 | NA | TRBJ1-4 | TRBV30 | CAWSRGQGDEKLFF | TGTGCCTGGAGCCGGGGACAGGGGGATGAAAAACTGTTTTTT